This TCR beta chain was sequenced during a study of shared clonotypes between healthy human individuals. Libraries were prepared by immunoSEQ multiplex PCR; TCRdb keeps only in-frame clonotypes and omits some of them. The sample carries more than 2 million clones, 85% to 95% recorded once. The J segment lost 2 bases and the V segment lost 4 bases, leaving 7 bases of the junction unmatched. Germline CDR1 and CDR2: SGHTA and FQGNSA. The CDR3 consists of 15 residues. This sequence was found in a man aged 18 to 35 in good health. This chain links TRBV7-2 with TRBJ2-5, with 7 bases aligning to TRBD2. Sequenced material: naive CD4+ T cells sorted from blood. Subset defined: CD45RA+ positively selected. CDR3 residues: CASSSWEREQETQYF. DNA of the CDR3: TGTGCCAGCAGCTCTTGGGAGCGGGAACAAGAGACCCAGTACTTC.